Presented here are 29 T cell receptor beta chains from one specimen sequenced in a study of cytomegalovirus exposure and HLA in healthy donors. The PCR ran on 60 Vbeta and 13 Jbeta primers. Sequencing used immunoSEQ multiplex PCR; TCRdb keeps in-frame clones, though not all of them. This repertoire shows approximately 170,000 clones, about 82% found once; its top ten account for approximately 0.76%. The source material was PBMCs. These receptors originate from a female donor in good health and CMV-seronegative.

The rearrangement joins TRBV5-4 to TRBJ2-2; 7 bases align to TRBD2. Germline V gene data show CDR1 as SGHNT and CDR2 as YYREEE (reference sequence). V trimming: 0 bases; J trimming: 2 bases; junction bases outside the gene matches: 4. The CDR3 length is 16 residues. The CDR3 bases are TGTGCCAGCAGCTTGGGCGGGAGACGAAACACCGGGGAGCTGTTTTTT. Residues: CASSLGGRRNTGELFF.

This clone came up once. J is TRBJ2-5 and V is TRBV5-1; 13 nucleotides line up with TRBD2. This CDR3 spans 15 amino acids. Germline-derived CDR1 and CDR2 are SGHRS and YFSETQ. Germline trimming cut 4 bases from V and 4 bases from J; bases unmatched to any gene: 4. CDR3 sequence reads: CASSDGLAGVETQYF. The CDR3 nucleotides read TGCGCCAGCAGCGACGGACTAGCGGGAGTAGAGACCCAGTACTTC.

Only a few counts were recorded for this clone. The chain joins TRBV6-1 to TRBJ2-7; 8 bases are shared with TRBD1. This CDR3 contains 14 residues. From germline, CDR1 is MNHNS and CDR2 SASEGT. V shed 6 bases and J 4 bases; nucleotides not matched to a gene: 8. The CDR3: CASRRGQGPYEQYF. In DNA, the CDR3 is TGTGCCAGCAGACGTGGACAGGGCCCATACGAGCAGTACTTC.

This clone came up once. The V call is TRBV28, the J call TRBJ2-3, with D unclear. The CDR3 runs 13 residues. Trimming took 5 bases from V and 1 from J, leaving 7 bases between them. CDR1 and CDR2 from the germline V gene are MDHEN and SYDVKM. In DNA, the CDR3 is TGTGCCAGCAGTCCCCTCGGCACAGATACGCAGTATTTT. Encoded protein: CASSPLGTDTQYF.

As for this clone: No DNA is shown, since the ends of the CDR3 on it are uncertain; the CDR3 is the one TCRdb lists. This rearrangement joins TRBV11-1 to TRBJ2-7; TRBD1, as called in the table, went unchecked against the DNA. With termini counted, the CDR3 has 14 amino acids. Germline V lookup: CDR1 SGHAT, CDR2 FQDESV (reference sequence). CDR3 residues: CASSFGQGEYEQYF.

In DNA, the CDR3 is TGTGCCAGCTCACCTGAACTAGCGGGGGTATACAATGAGCAGTTCTTC. It translates to CASSPELAGVYNEQFF. V gene TRBV18 combines with J gene TRBJ2-1, with 11 nucleotides matching TRBD2. This CDR3 contains 16 residues. V lost 3 bases to trimming and J lost 4 bases; unmatched junction nucleotides: 5. Germline lookup yields CDR1 KGHSH and CDR2 LQKENI.

This clone came up a few times. Other nucleotide sequences in the sample specify the same CDR3. V and J are TRBV6-1 and TRBJ2-3; 12 bases map to TRBD2. CDR3 length equals 15 residues. Germline values: CDR1 MNHNS, CDR2 SASEGT. Trimming cost V 2 bases and J 4 bases; bases outside gene matches: 1. In nucleotides, the CDR3 is TGTGCCAGCAGTGAACTAGCGGGAGGGCCAGATACGCAGTATTTT. This translates into CASSELAGGPDTQYF.

V usage is TRBV5-5 and J usage is TRBJ1-6; no clear D. In germline, CDR1 is SGHKS, CDR2 YYEKEE (reference sequence). This CDR3 contains 14 residues. V dropped 4 bases and J dropped 8 bases, with 13 bases sitting between them. As DNA, the CDR3 is TGTGCCAGCAGCCGGGGAGAGAGTTATTCACCCCTCCACTTT. Residues: CASSRGESYSPLHF.

The rearrangement uses TRBV29-1 and TRBJ2-1; TRBD2 agrees at 10 bases. The germline V gene encodes CDR1 SQVTM and CDR2 ANQGSEA. This CDR3 has 16 amino acids. V shed 7 bases and J 8 bases; nucleotides not matched to a gene: 17. CDR3 in amino acids: CSAVALAGFGGYEQFF. CDR3 nucleotide sequence: TGCAGCGCGGTCGCACTAGCGGGGTTCGGCGGTTATGAGCAGTTCTTC.

The gene calls are TRBV7-2 and TRBJ2-1; 8 bases are shared with TRBD2. This CDR3 comprises 17 residues. Germline V CDR1 and CDR2: SGHTA, FQGNSA. Unmatched junction bases numbered 13, after V lost 1 base and J lost 8 bases. The CDR3 is CASSLENGGALAYEQFF. For the CDR3, the DNA is TGTGCCAGCAGCTTAGAGAACGGGGGGGCCCTGGCCTATGAGCAGTTCTTC.

The chain recombines TRBV19 with TRBJ1-1; 7 bases agree with TRBD1. V lost 4 bases, J lost 0 bases, and 8 bases stayed unmatched. The CDR3 extends over 16 amino acids. Germline V gene sequence: CDR1 LNHDA, CDR2 SQIVND (reference sequence). The CDR3 is CASSTHGTAMNTEAFF. In DNA form, the CDR3 reads TGTGCCAGTAGTACCCATGGGACAGCGATGAACACTGAAGCTTTCTTT.

This rearrangement joins TRBV5-1 to TRBJ1-6, with a possible D match to TRBD1 (6 bases). Germline assignment: CDR1 SGHRS and CDR2 YFSETQ. The ends were cut back, 1 base at V and 9 bases at J, with 14 bases in the middle. This CDR3 is 15 amino acids long. The CDR3 coding sequence is TGCGCCAGCAGCTTGACCGGGACAATCCTTTCACCCCTCCACTTT. As protein: CASSLTGTILSPLHF.

The rearrangement links TRBV28 to TRBJ1-4; weak D call: TRBD1 (5 bases). The germline V and J ends were trimmed by 3 bases and 5 bases, with 10 bases remaining between them. The germline V gene has CDR1 MDHEN and CDR2 SYDVKM. CDR3 length: 14 amino acids. CDR3 in amino acids: CASSLGTPNEKLFF. The CDR3 DNA sequence: TGTGCCAGCAGTTTGGGGACTCCAAATGAAAAACTGTTTTTT.

The rearrangement links TRBV14 to TRBJ1-5; D is unclear. V lost 1 base, J lost 6 bases, and 7 bases lay in between. This CDR3 is built from 13 residues. Germline V gives CDR1 SGHDN, CDR2 FVKESK. CDR3 protein: CASSQGTRQPQHF. The CDR3 nucleotides read TGTGCCAGCAGCCAAGGAACACGTCAGCCCCAGCATTTT.

The chain combines TRBV30 with TRBJ1-1, with D unclear. V lost 5 bases, J lost 10 bases, and 17 bases lay in between. The germline V gene encodes CDR1 GTSNPN and CDR2 SVGIG (reference sequence). The length of the CDR3 is 12 residues. CDR3 amino acids: CAWAPTPVGAFF. The CDR3 nucleotides are TGTGCCTGGGCACCAACCCCCGTCGGAGCTTTCTTT. The entire variable domain, with the rest obtained from reference TRBV30 and TRBJ1-1, is as follows: SQTIHQWPATLVQPVGSPLSLECTVEGTSNPNLYWYRQAAGRGLQLLFYSVGIGQISSEVPQNLSASRPQDRQFILSSKKLLLSDSGFYLCAWAPTPVGAFFGQGTRLTVV.

This chain links TRBV19 with TRBJ1-5; 7 positions agree with TRBD1. The germline V gene has CDR1 LNHDA and CDR2 SQIVND (reference sequence). This CDR3 has 17 residues. Trimming took 0 bases from V and 2 from J; bases not matched to a gene: 7. CDR3 protein: CASSIDQGDTGNQPQHF. The CDR3 DNA follows: TGTGCCAGTAGTATAGATCAGGGGGACACGGGCAATCAGCCCCAGCATTTT.

This clone was seen once. The chain uses TRBV2 and TRBJ1-5, with D uncertain. Germline CDR1 SNHLY, CDR2 FYNNEI. The CDR3 sequence is 15 residues long. V gave up 2 bases and J gave up 0 bases, with 8 bases separating them. CDR3 sequence reads: CASSEQAISNQPQHF. DNA for the CDR3: TGTGCCAGCAGTGAACAGGCAATTAGCAATCAGCCCCAGCATTTT.

The J gene is TRBJ2-1, the V gene TRBV7-8, with D possibly being TRBD2 (6 bases). V dropped 7 bases and J dropped 9 bases, with 16 bases sitting between them. The CDR3 has 13 residues. The germline gives CDR1 SGHVS, CDR2 FQNEAQ. For the CDR3, the DNA is TGTGCCAGCACCCCGGGACTGGTGGTTGAGCAGTTCTTC. This translates into CASTPGLVVEQFF.

A remark on this clone: Other DNA sequences in the sample encode the same CDR3. The chain's CDR3 is CASSRLRTAENEKLFF. CDR3 nucleotides: TGTGCCAGCTCACGCCTCCGGACAGCCGAAAATGAAAAACTGTTTTTT. The rearrangement joins TRBV18 to TRBJ1-4; perhaps TRBD1 as D (6 bases). CDR3 length: 16 amino acids. Trimming pared 4 bases from V and 5 bases from J, leaving 17 bases between. The germline CDR1 and CDR2 sequences are KGHSH and LQKENI. The entire variable domain, with the rest obtained from reference TRBV18 and TRBJ1-4, is as follows: NAGVMQNPRHLVRRRGQEARLRCSPMKGHSHVYWYRQLPEEGLKFMVYLQKENIIDESGMPKERFSAEFPKEGPSILRIQQVVRGDSAAYFCASSRLRTAENEKLFFGSGTQLSVL.

Details on this clone: A read error may produce the germline difference seen at one junction end. The chain uses TRBV27 and TRBJ2-6; D may be TRBD1 (5 bases). The length of the CDR3 is 18 residues. The germline CDR1 and CDR2 sequences are MNHEY and SMNVEV (reference sequence). In DNA form, the CDR3 reads TGTGCCAGCAGAAAGGCGGCAATCCCCAGCTCTGGGGCCAACGGCCTGACTTTC. Translating it yields CASRKAAIPSSGANGLTF.

J is TRBJ2-5 and V is TRBV7-9; tentatively, D is TRBD1 (6 bases). This CDR3 is built from 13 residues. Per germline, CDR1 SEHNR and CDR2 FQNEAQ (reference sequence). V gave up 6 bases and J gave up 4 bases, with 12 bases separating them. The CDR3 is CASSPAGAETQYF. CDR3 bases: TGTGCCAGCAGTCCGGCAGGGGCAGAGACCCAGTACTTC.

J is TRBJ2-4 and V is TRBV7-8; maybe TRBD2 (5 bases). V gave up 2 bases and J gave up 1 base, with 18 bases separating them. Per germline, CDR1 SGHVS and CDR2 FQNEAQ. The CDR3 consists of 18 residues. CDR3 amino acids: CASSLRVAGNRAKNIQYF. The CDR3 DNA reads as TGTGCCAGCAGCTTAAGAGTGGCCGGGAACCGCGCCAAAAACATTCAGTACTTC.

The chain is built from TRBV28 and TRBJ1-2; no clear D gene. Germline lookup yields CDR1 MDHEN and CDR2 SYDVKM. This CDR3 contains 16 residues. The V end was cut by 3 bases, the J end by 4 bases, with 18 bases between. The DNA for the CDR3 is TGTGCCAGCAGTTTCCCACAATGGGCCAGGCTCTATGGCTACACCTTC. Protein: CASSFPQWARLYGYTF.

This clone was recorded a few times. This sequence joins TRBV21-1 and TRBJ2-7; the D call in the table, TRBD1, was not verified against the DNA. TRBV21-1 is designated a pseudogene. CDR3 length equals 16 residues. Here the CDR3 reads CASSKQMQGWDYEQYF. CDR3 DNA sequence: TGTGCCAGCAGCAAACAAATGCAGGGATGGGACTACGAGCAGTACTTC.

A note on this clone: Because it lacks the conserved phenylalanine or tryptophan at the end, this CDR3 is likely a read error. V and J are TRBV5-4 and TRBJ1-2, with TRBD1 identical over 7 bases. The CDR3 runs to 13 residues. Germline V gene lookup returns CDR1 SGHNT and CDR2 YYREEE (reference sequence). V shed 3 bases, J shed 2 bases, and the junction held 1 base outside the gene matches. The CDR3 loop reads CASSSQGNYGYTL. The CDR3 nucleotides are TGTGCCAGCAGCTCACAGGGGAACTATGGCTACACCCTC.

This clone was counted once. V is TRBV7-3 and J is TRBJ1-2, with 7 bases that match TRBD1. V lost 5 bases to trimming and J lost 8 bases; unmatched junction nucleotides: 8. Germline values: CDR1 SGHTA, CDR2 FQGTGA. The CDR3 covers 13 residues. CDR3 loop: CASSPRTGGGYTF. The CDR3 DNA is TGTGCCAGCAGCCCTCGGACAGGTGGGGGCTACACCTTC.

The CDR3 DNA reads TGTGCCAGCAGCAGACTAGCGACCGTTGGGGTGTTCTTC. Translating it yields CASSRLATVGVFF. The chain joins TRBV7-6 to TRBJ2-1; TRBD2 matches 8 bases. V lost 5 bases, J lost 15 bases, and 12 bases stayed unmatched. CDR3 length equals 13 residues. The germline gives CDR1 SGHVS, CDR2 FNYEAQ. Based on the CDR3 plus reference TRBV7-6 and TRBJ2-1, the full variable domain is GAGVSQSPRYKVTKRGQDVALRCDPISGHVSLYWYRQALGQGPEFLTYFNYEAQQDKSGLPNDRFSAERPEGSISTLTIQRTEQRDSAMYRCASSRLATVGVFFGPGTRLTVL.

This clone has more than one count but fewer than ten. This chain connects TRBV4-2 to TRBJ2-7; perhaps TRBD1 as D (6 bases). Trimming left V 8 bases short and J 9 bases short, with 14 bases between. The length of the CDR3 is 11 residues. CDR1 and CDR2 (germline): LGHNA, YNFKEQ. The CDR3 coding sequence is TGTGCCAGCGGGGGCAGGGACCGGCAGTACTTC. It is translated as CASGGRDRQYF.

The chain couples TRBV7-9 to TRBJ2-5; TRBD2 agrees at 13 bases. CDR3 length: 15 amino acids. CDR1 is SEHNR and CDR2 is FQNEAQ in the germline V gene (reference sequence). V lost 4 bases to trimming and J lost 4 bases; unmatched junction nucleotides: 3. Here the CDR3 DNA reads TGTGCCAGCAGCTCACGACTAGCGGGAGGAGAGACCCAGTACTTC. Translating it yields CASSSRLAGGETQYF.